This is a list of T cell receptor beta chains from one sample in a study of cytomegalovirus exposure and HLA in healthy donors. Assay: immunoSEQ multiplex PCR; the TCRdb copy retains only in-frame clones and omits some. Counted here are 150,000 or so clones, less than 90% occurring once; the ten biggest clones make up roughly 4.5%. Source material: PBMCs. All receptors derive from a woman aged 50 to 60 in good health and CMV-seropositive. Each CDR3 is given with its conserved first and last residue. The D gene is left open where the match is weak. Only part of the rows carry a size: once, few, many, or a class if the clone is expanded.

V	D	J	size	CDR3	DNA
TRBV5-1	TRBD2	TRBJ2-5	NA	CASSMWEGRGETQYF	TGCGCCAGCAGTATGTGGGAGGGCCGGGGAGAGACCCAGTACTTC
TRBV19	TRBD1	TRBJ2-5	once	CASSTPLGTGVRETQYF	TGTGCCAGTAGTACACCCCTAGGGACAGGGGTCAGGGAGACCCAGTACTTC
TRBV10-3	NA	TRBJ2-1	few	CAISPKDEYSNEQFF	TGTGCCATCAGTCCCAAGGATGAGTACAGTAATGAGCAGTTCTTC
TRBV14	NA	TRBJ1-2	NA	CASSQDGRGASSRGYTF	TGTGCCAGCAGCCAAGATGGACGGGGGGCGTCCTCTCGAGGCTACACCTTC
TRBV19	TRBD1	TRBJ1-6	NA	CASSTTGASGNSPLHF	TGTGCCAGTAGTACTACAGGGGCGTCGGGTAATTCACCCCTCCACTTT
TRBV7-2	NA	TRBJ2-5	NA	CASSLFLGPETQYF	TGTGCCAGCAGCCTATTCTTGGGGCCGGAGACCCAGTACTTC
TRBV9	TRBD1	TRBJ2-5	NA	CASSGTGETQYF	TGTGCCAGCAGCGGGACAGGAGAGACCCAGTACTTC
TRBV12-2	NA	TRBJ2-3	once	CASSIRAGDSTDTQYF	TGTGCAAGTTCCATTCGGGCGGGAGACTCGACAGATACGCAGTATTTT
TRBV5-4	TRBD2	TRBJ2-5	NA	CASSLISGGETQYF	TGTGCCAGCAGCTTGATAAGCGGGGGTGAGACCCAGTACTTC
TRBV5-8	NA	TRBJ1-1	NA	CASSFRGTEAFF	TGTGCCAGCAGCTTCCGGGGGACTGAAGCTTTCTTT
TRBV11-2	NA	TRBJ2-5	few	CASSTPGLETQYF	TGTGCCAGCAGCACCCCGGGACTCGAGACCCAGTACTTC
TRBV7-2	TRBD2	TRBJ2-1	NA	CASSYRAGGIPNGNEQFF	TGTGCCAGCAGCTACCGAGCGGGGGGAATTCCAAACGGGAATGAGCAGTTCTTC
TRBV5-1	NA	TRBJ1-1	NA	CASSPRTADTEAFF	TGCGCCAGCAGCCCAAGGACAGCGGACACTGAAGCTTTCTTT
TRBV5-6	NA	TRBJ1-1	NA	CASSRETEAFF	TGTGCCAGCAGCCGGGAGACTGAAGCTTTCTTT
TRBV5-1	TRBD2	TRBJ2-3	NA	CASSLGAGEDTQYF	TGCGCCAGCAGCTTGGGAGCGGGGGAAGATACGCAGTATTTT
TRBV27	NA	TRBJ2-1	NA	CASSLSRLGANEQFF	TGTGCCAGCAGTTTATCGAGACTAGGGGCAAATGAGCAGTTCTTC
TRBV19	NA	TRBJ1-1	NA	CASSKVTGTTEAFF	TGTGCCAGTAGTAAGGTGACGGGAACCACTGAAGCTTTCTTT
TRBV7-3	TRBD2	TRBJ2-1	NA	CASSFGLDNEQFF	TGTGCCAGCAGCTTCGGACTAGACAATGAGCAGTTCTTC